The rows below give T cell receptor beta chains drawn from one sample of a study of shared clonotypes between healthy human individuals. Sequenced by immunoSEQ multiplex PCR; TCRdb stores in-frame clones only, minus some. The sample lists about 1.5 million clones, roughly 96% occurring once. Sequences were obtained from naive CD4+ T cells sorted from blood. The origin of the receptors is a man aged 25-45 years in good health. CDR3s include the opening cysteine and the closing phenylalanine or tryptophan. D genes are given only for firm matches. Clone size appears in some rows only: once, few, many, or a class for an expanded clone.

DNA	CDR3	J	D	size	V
TGTGCCAGCAATGCGCGCCCCCAACCTCAGTACTTC	CASNARPQPQYF	TRBJ2-4	-	-	TRBV28
TGTGCCAGCAGTTACTCCCTGGGGGGCCCGCGGGGCTACACCTTC	CASSYSLGGPRGYTF	TRBJ1-2	-	-	TRBV6-5
TGTGCCAGCAGTCTAACAGGTTTCCCAGATACGCAGTATTTT	CASSLTGFPDTQYF	TRBJ2-3	-	-	TRBV6-1
TGTGCCAGCAGCCGCCCGGGGGGGCGGGAGACCCAGTACTTC	CASSRPGGRETQYF	TRBJ2-5	TRBD2	-	TRBV11-1
TGTGCCAGCAGCTTCAGGCAGGGCCGCACAGATACGCAGTATTTT	CASSFRQGRTDTQYF	TRBJ2-3	-	-	TRBV7-3
TGTGCCAGCAGTGCGGGAGACACCGGGGAGCTGTTTTTT	CASSAGDTGELFF	TRBJ2-2	-	-	TRBV2
TGCGCCAGCAGCACGGCGGGGGGCTCCTACGAGCAGTACTTC	CASSTAGGSYEQYF	TRBJ2-7	TRBD2	-	TRBV5-1
TGTGCCAGCAGCGCAAGGACTACCCGGGATACGCAGTATTTT	CASSARTTRDTQYF	TRBJ2-3	-	-	TRBV2
TGTGCCAGCAGCCCCTCTGCGGGAGGGATATCAGATACGCAGTATTTT	CASSPSAGGISDTQYF	TRBJ2-3	TRBD2	-	TRBV5-4
TGCGCCAGCAGTCTACAGGTACAAGAGACCCAGTACTTC	CASSLQVQETQYF	TRBJ2-5	-	-	TRBV5-1
TGTGCCAGCAGCCCATCGGGACAGCCTCGGGCTAACTATGGCTACACCTTC	CASSPSGQPRANYGYTF	TRBJ1-2	TRBD1	-	TRBV28
TGTGCCAGTAGTATTGTCAGCGAGCCTAATCAGCCCCAGCATTTT	CASSIVSEPNQPQHF	TRBJ1-5	-	-	TRBV19
TGTGCCAGCAGCCAAGATTTTTCCAATCGTGGGGCCAACGTCCTGACTTTC	CASSQDFSNRGANVLTF	TRBJ2-6	-	-	TRBV14
-	CASSTSGLAGGSEQYF	TRBJ2-7	-	-	TRBV28
TGTGCCTGGAGTTTCGGACAGTCTGGCTACACCTTC	CAWSFGQSGYTF	TRBJ1-2	-	-	TRBV30
TGCGCCAGCAGCCAAGAGGACAGGGGTGCCTATGGCTACACCTTC	CASSQEDRGAYGYTF	TRBJ1-2	TRBD1	-	TRBV4-1
TGTGCCAGCACCTTAATCCCCGCCGGGGAGCTGTTTTTT	CASTLIPAGELFF	TRBJ2-2	-	-	TRBV2
TGTGCCAGCACCACAGGGCGACTAGCTTTCTTT	CASTTGRLAFF	TRBJ1-1	-	-	TRBV28
TGTGCCAGCAGCTTAGATCGGGGCGATGAGCAGTTCTTC	CASSLDRGDEQFF	TRBJ2-1	-	-	TRBV11-2
TGTGCCAGCAGTGGGGGCTGGTCCGGGGAGCTGTTTTTT	CASSGGWSGELFF	TRBJ2-2	-	-	TRBV25-1
TGTGCCAGCAGCAGAAGGACTAGCGCTTTCACAGATACGCAGTATTTT	CASSRRTSAFTDTQYF	TRBJ2-3	TRBD2	-	TRBV7-2
TGCAGAATACAGGATTACCAAGAGACCCAGTACTTC	CRIQDYQETQYF	TRBJ2-5	-	once	TRBV29-1
TGTGCCAGCAGCTACACACAAGACAGCTACGAGCAGTACTTC	CASSYTQDSYEQYF	TRBJ2-7	-	-	TRBV27
TGTGCCAGCAGCTTAGACGGGACTGCTGGAAACACCATATATTTT	CASSLDGTAGNTIYF	TRBJ1-3	-	few	TRBV7-9
TGTGCCAGCAGAACGGGAGTCGCGAGGGGCTACACCTTC	CASRTGVARGYTF	TRBJ1-2	-	-	TRBV27
TGTGCCAGCAGTCCCTCACAGGGGTTCGGAGAGACCCAGTACTTC	CASSPSQGFGETQYF	TRBJ2-5	TRBD1	-	TRBV6-6
TGTGCCAGCGGCGAGGGAAACTATGGCTACACCTTC	CASGEGNYGYTF	TRBJ1-2	-	-	TRBV2
TGTGCCAGCTCACCGAGTGTTATCTCCTACGAGCAGTACTTC	CASSPSVISYEQYF	TRBJ2-7	-	-	TRBV18
TGCAGCGACGCGGAAATCTATGAGCAGTTCTTC	CSDAEIYEQFF	TRBJ2-1	-	once	TRBV29-1
TGTGCCAGCAGCTTGGAAAGGGTAGTGGCTTTCTTT	CASSLERVVAFF	TRBJ1-1	-	-	TRBV5-5
TGTGCCGGGGCTAGCGGGCGGAATGAGCAGTTCTTC	CAGASGRNEQFF	TRBJ2-1	TRBD2	-	TRBV7-9
TGTGCCAGCATTTCATCGGGGCCAACATTCTATGGCTACACCTTC	CASISSGPTFYGYTF	TRBJ1-2	-	-	TRBV28
TGTGCCAGCAGCCCGGCGGGGAGCTCCTACGAGCAGTACTTC	CASSPAGSSYEQYF	TRBJ2-7	-	-	TRBV5-6
TGTGCCAGCAGCGTGACAGGGAGCGGGGCAGATACGCAGTATTTT	CASSVTGSGADTQYF	TRBJ2-3	-	-	TRBV9
TGTGCCAGCAGGACCGGGACGGGGAGCGGGCCCCAGCATTTT	CASRTGTGSGPQHF	TRBJ1-5	-	-	TRBV2
TGCGCCAGCAGCTTGGTCACGGATACGCAGTATTTT	CASSLVTDTQYF	TRBJ2-3	-	-	TRBV5-1
TGCGCCAGCAGCCAAGATGGGGTCCGGGGGGAGACCCAGTACTTC	CASSQDGVRGETQYF	TRBJ2-5	-	-	TRBV4-3
TGTGCCAGCAGGCTCGGACAGGTTCAGGTCAATGAGCAGTTCTTC	CASRLGQVQVNEQFF	TRBJ2-1	TRBD1	-	TRBV6-1
TGTGCCAGCAGTTCTACGGGCTCTGGGGCCAACGTCCTGACTTTC	CASSSTGSGANVLTF	TRBJ2-6	-	once	TRBV27
TGTGCCAGCTCATTTGGGACTCCAACTAAAATCTCAGGTGAAAAACTGTTTTTT	CASSFGTPTKISGEKLFF	TRBJ1-4	-	-	TRBV18
TGTGCCAGCAGCGTTGCCGGTAGCGGCAATGAGCAGTTCTTC	CASSVAGSGNEQFF	TRBJ2-1	-	-	TRBV9
TGTGCCAGCAGCCAAGGAAGGGAGACCCAGTACTTC	CASSQGRETQYF	TRBJ2-5	-	few	TRBV14
TGTGCCAGCAGCCCTCGGGGTCAGCCCCAGCATTTT	CASSPRGQPQHF	TRBJ1-5	-	-	TRBV7-8
TGTGCCATCAGAAAACAGGGTGATCAGGGGGAGCAGTACTTC	CAIRKQGDQGEQYF	TRBJ2-7	-	-	TRBV10-3
TGTGCCTGGAATCCCCGTAGGGCGGGTGCCCCCTACGAGCAGTACTTC	CAWNPRRAGAPYEQYF	TRBJ2-7	-	-	TRBV30
TGTGCCAGCAGCCTGACCGGGACACCAAATTACACCTTC	CASSLTGTPNYTF	TRBJ1-2	-	-	TRBV5-5
TGTGCCAGCAGCGTGACGGTCGGCAGCAATCAGCCCCAGCATTTT	CASSVTVGSNQPQHF	TRBJ1-5	-	-	TRBV5-6
TGTGCCAGCAGCTTGGTAGGTCTTTCGAACACTGAAGCTTTCTTT	CASSLVGLSNTEAFF	TRBJ1-1	-	-	TRBV5-4
TGTGCCACCAGCAGAGGACCGAACACTGAAGCTTTCTTT	CATSRGPNTEAFF	TRBJ1-1	-	-	TRBV15
TGTGCCAGCAGCTTAACAGGATTAAACACCGGGGAGCTGTTTTTT	CASSLTGLNTGELFF	TRBJ2-2	-	-	TRBV5-4
TGTGCCAGCACCACCGGGGACAGAGACACCGGGGAGCTGTTTTTT	CASTTGDRDTGELFF	TRBJ2-2	TRBD1	once	TRBV6-5
TGCGCCAGCAGCCAAGATTGGGGGACGGAGACAGGGCGCCTTTATAGCAATCAGCCCCAGCATTTT	CASSQDWGTETGRLYSNQPQHF	TRBJ1-5	TRBD1	-	TRBV4-3
TGTGCCAGCAGTCCCGGGACTAGTAGGGAGACCCAGTACTTC	CASSPGTSRETQYF	TRBJ2-5	TRBD2	-	TRBV7-2
TGTGCCAGCAGCAACACTAGACAGGGATATGGCTACACCTTC	CASSNTRQGYGYTF	TRBJ1-2	TRBD1	-	TRBV28
TGTGCCATCAGTGAGTCGTTCGGACTAGCGGGAGGTACCGGGGAGCTGTTTTTT	CAISESFGLAGGTGELFF	TRBJ2-2	TRBD2	-	TRBV10-3
TGTGCCAGCAGCAGGCCGGGACGGACGAACACCGGGGAGCTGTTTTTT	CASSRPGRTNTGELFF	TRBJ2-2	-	-	TRBV21-1
TGTGCCTGGAGCCCCTGGGGGCAGGGCGGACGGCCTGGGGCCAACGTCCTGACTTTC	CAWSPWGQGGRPGANVLTF	TRBJ2-6	-	-	TRBV30